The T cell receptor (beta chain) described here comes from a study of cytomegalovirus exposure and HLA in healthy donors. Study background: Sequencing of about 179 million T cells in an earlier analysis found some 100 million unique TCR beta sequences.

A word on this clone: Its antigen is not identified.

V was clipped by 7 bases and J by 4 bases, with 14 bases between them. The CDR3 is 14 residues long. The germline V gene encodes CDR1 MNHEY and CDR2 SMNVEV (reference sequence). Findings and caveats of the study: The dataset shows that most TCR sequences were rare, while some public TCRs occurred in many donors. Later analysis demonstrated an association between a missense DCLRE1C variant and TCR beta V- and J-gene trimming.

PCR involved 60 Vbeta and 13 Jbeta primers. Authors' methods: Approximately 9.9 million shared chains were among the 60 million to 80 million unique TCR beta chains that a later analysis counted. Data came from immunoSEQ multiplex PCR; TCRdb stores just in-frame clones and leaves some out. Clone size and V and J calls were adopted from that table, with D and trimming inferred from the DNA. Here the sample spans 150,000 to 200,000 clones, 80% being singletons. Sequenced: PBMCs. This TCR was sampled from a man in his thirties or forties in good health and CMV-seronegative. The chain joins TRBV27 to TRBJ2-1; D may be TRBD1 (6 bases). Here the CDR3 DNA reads TGTGCCAGCACGGTACAGGGCCCGTACAATGAGCAGTTCTTC. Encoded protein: CASTVQGPYNEQFF.